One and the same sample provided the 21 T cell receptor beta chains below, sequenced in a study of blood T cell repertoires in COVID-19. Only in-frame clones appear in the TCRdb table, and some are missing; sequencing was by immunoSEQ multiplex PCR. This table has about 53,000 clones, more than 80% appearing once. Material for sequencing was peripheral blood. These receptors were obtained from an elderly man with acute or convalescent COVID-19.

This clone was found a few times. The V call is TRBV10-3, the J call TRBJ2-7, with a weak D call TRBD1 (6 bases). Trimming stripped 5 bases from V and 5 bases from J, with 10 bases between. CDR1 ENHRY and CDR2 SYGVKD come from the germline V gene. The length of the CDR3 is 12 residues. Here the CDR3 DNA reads TGTGCCATCAGTTTACAGGGCCACGAGCAGTACTTC. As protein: CAISLQGHEQYF.

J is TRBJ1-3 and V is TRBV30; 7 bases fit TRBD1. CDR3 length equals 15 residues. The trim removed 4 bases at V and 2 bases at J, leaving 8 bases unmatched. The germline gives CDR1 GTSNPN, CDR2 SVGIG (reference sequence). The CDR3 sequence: CAWTAKGAAGNTIYF. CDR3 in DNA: TGTGCCTGGACCGCCAAGGGGGCAGCTGGAAACACCATATATTTT.

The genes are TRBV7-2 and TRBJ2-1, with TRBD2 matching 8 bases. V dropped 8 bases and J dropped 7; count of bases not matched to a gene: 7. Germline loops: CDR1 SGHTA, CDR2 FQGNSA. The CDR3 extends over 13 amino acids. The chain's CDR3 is CASDGGGINEQFF. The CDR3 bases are TGTGCCAGCGACGGCGGGGGGATAAATGAGCAGTTCTTC.

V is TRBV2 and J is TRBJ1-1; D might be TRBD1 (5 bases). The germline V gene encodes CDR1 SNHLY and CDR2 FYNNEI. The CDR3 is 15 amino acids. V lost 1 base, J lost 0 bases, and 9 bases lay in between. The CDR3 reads CASSEEGRVNTEAFF. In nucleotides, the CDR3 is TGTGCCAGCAGTGAAGAGGGCAGGGTGAACACTGAAGCTTTCTTT.

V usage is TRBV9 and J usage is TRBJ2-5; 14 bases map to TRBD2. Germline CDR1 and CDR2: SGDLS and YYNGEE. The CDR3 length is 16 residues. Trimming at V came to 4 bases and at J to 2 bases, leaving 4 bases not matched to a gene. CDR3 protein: CASSIGLAGGQETQYF. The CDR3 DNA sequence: TGTGCCAGCAGCATAGGACTAGCGGGGGGACAAGAGACCCAGTACTTC.

CDR3 loop: CATPKSGSPPLTNTGELFF. CDR3 coding DNA: TGTGCTACGCCAAAGAGCGGAAGTCCCCCGTTAACGAACACCGGGGAGCTGTTTTTT. The gene calls are TRBV7-9 and TRBJ2-2, with TRBD2 as a possible D gene (5 bases). The CDR3 runs to 19 residues. Germline V CDR1 and CDR2: SEHNR, FQNEAQ (reference sequence). Looking up the rest from reference TRBV7-9 and TRBJ2-2 gives the full variable domain: DTGVSQNPRHKITKRGQNVTFRCDPISEHNRLYWYRQTLGQGPEFLTYFQNEAQLEKSRLLSDRFSAERPKGSFSTLEIQRTEQGDSAMYLCATPKSGSPPLTNTGELFFGEGSRLTVL.

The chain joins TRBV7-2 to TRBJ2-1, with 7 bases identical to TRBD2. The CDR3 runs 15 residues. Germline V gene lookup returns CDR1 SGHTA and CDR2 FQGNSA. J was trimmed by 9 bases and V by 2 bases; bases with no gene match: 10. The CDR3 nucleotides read TGTGCCAGCAGCTTAACCCGGGGAGGGGTTTTTGAGCAGTTCTTC. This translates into CASSLTRGGVFEQFF.

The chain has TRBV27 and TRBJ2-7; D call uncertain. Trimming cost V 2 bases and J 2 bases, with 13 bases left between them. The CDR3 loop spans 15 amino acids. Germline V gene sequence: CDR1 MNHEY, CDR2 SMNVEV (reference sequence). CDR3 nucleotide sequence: TGTGCCAGCAGTTTAGGGCCTCTACTCCCCTACGAGCAGTACTTC. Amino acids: CASSLGPLLPYEQYF.

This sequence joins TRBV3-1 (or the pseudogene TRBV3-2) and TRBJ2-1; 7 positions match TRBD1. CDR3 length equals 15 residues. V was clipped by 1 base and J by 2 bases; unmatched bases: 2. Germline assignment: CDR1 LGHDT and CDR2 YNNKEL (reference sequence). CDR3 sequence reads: CASSQVGTAYNEQFF. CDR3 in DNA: TGTGCCAGCAGCCAAGTCGGGACAGCCTACAATGAGCAGTTCTTC.

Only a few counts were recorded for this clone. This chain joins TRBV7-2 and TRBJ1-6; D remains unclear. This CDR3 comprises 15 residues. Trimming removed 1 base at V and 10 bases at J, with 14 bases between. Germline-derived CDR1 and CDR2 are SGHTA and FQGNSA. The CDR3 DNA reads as TGTGCCAGCAGCTTAGTTAACCAGAAAACCTCACCCCTCCACTTT. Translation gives CASSLVNQKTSPLHF.

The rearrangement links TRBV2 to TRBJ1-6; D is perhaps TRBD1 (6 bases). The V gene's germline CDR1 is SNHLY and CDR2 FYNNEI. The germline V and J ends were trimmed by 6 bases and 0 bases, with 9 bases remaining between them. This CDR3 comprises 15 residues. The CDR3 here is CASRPQGSYNSPLHF. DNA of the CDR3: TGTGCCAGCAGACCACAGGGCTCCTATAATTCACCCCTCCACTTT.

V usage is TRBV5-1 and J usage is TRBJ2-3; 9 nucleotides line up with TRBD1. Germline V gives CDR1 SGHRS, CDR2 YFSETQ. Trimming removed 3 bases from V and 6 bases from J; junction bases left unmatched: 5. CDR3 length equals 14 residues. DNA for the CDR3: TGCGCCAGCAGCTCGGGACAGGGTTACGATACGCAGTATTTT. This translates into CASSSGQGYDTQYF.

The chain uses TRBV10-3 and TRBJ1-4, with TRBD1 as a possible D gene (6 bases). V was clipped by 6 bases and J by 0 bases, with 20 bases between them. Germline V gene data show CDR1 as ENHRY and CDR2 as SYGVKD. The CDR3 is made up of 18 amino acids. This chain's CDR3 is CAIRGGGRVFPTNEKLFF. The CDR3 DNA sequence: TGTGCCATCAGAGGGGGGGGTAGGGTTTTTCCAACTAATGAAAAACTGTTTTTT.

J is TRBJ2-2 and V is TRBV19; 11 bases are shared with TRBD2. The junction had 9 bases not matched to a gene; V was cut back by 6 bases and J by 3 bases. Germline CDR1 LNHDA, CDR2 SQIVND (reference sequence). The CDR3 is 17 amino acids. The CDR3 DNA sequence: TGTGCCAGTAGCGAGTTAGCGGGGGGGATGTACACCGGGGAGCTGTTTTTT. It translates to CASSELAGGMYTGELFF.

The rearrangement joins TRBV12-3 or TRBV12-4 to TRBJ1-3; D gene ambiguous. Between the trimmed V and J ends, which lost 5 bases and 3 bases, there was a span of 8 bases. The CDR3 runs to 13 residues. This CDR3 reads CASSLFYGNTIYF. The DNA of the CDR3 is TGTGCCAGCAGTCTGTTTTATGGAAACACCATATATTTT.

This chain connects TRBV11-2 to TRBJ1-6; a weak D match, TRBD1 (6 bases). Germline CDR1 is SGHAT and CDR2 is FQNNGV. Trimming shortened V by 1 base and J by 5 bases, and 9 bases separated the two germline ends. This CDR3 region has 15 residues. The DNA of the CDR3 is TGTGCCAGCAGCTTAGGTGGACAGCATAATTCACCCCTCCACTTT. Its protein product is CASSLGGQHNSPLHF.

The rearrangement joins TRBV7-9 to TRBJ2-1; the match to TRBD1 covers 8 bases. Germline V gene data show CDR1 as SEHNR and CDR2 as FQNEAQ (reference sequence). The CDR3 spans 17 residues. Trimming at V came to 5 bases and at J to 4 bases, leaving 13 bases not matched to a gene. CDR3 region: CASSPRPTGARYNEQFF. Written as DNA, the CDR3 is TGTGCCAGCAGCCCTCGGCCGACAGGGGCAAGATACAATGAGCAGTTCTTC. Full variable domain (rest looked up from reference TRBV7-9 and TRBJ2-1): DTGVSQNPRHKITKRGQNVTFRCDPISEHNRLYWYRQTLGQGPEFLTYFQNEAQLEKSRLLSDRFSAERPKGSFSTLEIQRTEQGDSAMYLCASSPRPTGARYNEQFFGPGTRLTVL.

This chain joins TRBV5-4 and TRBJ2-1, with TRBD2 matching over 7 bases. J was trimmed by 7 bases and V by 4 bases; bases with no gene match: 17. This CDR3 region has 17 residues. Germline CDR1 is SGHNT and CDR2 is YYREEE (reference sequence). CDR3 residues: CASSRRGGEGGRNEQFF. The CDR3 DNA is TGTGCCAGCAGCCGTCGGGGAGGGGAAGGAGGTCGAAATGAGCAGTTCTTC. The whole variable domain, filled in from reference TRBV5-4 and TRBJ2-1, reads ETGVTQSPTHLIKTRGQQVTLRCSSQSGHNTVSWYQQALGQGPQFIFQYYREEENGRGNFPPRFSGLQFPNYSSELNVNALELDDSALYLCASSRRGGEGGRNEQFFGPGTRLTVL.

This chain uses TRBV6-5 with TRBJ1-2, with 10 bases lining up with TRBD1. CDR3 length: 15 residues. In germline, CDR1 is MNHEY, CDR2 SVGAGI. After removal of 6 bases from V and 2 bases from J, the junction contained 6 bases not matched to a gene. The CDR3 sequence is CASSKTGGENYGYTF. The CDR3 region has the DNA TGTGCCAGCAGCAAGACAGGGGGCGAAAACTATGGCTACACCTTC.

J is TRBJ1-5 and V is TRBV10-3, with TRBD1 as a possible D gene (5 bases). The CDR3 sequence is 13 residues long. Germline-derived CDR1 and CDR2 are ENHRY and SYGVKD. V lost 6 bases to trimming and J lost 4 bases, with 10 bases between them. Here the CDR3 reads CAISGGWNQPQHF. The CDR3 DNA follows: TGTGCCATCAGCGGGGGATGGAATCAGCCCCAGCATTTT.

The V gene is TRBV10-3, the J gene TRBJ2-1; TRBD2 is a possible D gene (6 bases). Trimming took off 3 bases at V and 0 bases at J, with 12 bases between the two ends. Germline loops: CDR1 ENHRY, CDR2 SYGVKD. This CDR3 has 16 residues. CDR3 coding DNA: TGTGCCATCAGTGAAAGGGCGGGGAGCTCCTACAATGAGCAGTTCTTC. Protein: CAISERAGSSYNEQFF.